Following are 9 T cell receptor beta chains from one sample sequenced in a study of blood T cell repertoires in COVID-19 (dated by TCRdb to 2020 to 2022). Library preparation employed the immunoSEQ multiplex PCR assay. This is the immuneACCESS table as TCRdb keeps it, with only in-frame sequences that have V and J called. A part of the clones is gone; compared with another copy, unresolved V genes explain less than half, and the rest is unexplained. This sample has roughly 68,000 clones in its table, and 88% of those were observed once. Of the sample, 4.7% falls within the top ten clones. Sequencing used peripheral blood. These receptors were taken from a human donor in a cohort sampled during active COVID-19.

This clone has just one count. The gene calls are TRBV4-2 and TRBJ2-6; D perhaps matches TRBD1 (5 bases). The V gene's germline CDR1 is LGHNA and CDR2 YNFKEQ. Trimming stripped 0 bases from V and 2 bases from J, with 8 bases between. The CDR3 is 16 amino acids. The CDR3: CASSQEGAAGANVLTF. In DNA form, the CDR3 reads TGTGCCAGCAGCCAAGAAGGGGCAGCTGGGGCCAACGTCCTGACTTTC.

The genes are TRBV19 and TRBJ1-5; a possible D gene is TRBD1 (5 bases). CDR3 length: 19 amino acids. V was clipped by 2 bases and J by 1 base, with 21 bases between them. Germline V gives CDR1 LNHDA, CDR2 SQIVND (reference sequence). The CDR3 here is CASSIRGRVGGASNQPQHF. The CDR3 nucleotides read TGTGCCAGTAGTATAAGGGGCAGGGTGGGTGGTGCCAGCAATCAGCCCCAGCATTTT.

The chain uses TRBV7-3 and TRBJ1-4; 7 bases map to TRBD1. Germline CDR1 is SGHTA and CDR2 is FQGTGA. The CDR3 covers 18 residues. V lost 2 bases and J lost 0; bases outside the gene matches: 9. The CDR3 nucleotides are TGTGCCAGCAGCTTAGGGGACAGACTTTTTGCAACTAATGAAAAACTGTTTTTT. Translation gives CASSLGDRLFATNEKLFF.

The CDR3 DNA is TGTGCCAGCAGCAGACTAGCGGGCCTGTACGAGCAGTACTTC. The encoded protein is CASSRLAGLYEQYF. This chain uses TRBV7-2 with TRBJ2-7; TRBD2 matches at 10 bases. J gave up 4 bases and V 5 bases, and 5 bases lay outside the gene matches. The CDR3 consists of 14 residues. Germline V lookup: CDR1 SGHTA, CDR2 FQGNSA.

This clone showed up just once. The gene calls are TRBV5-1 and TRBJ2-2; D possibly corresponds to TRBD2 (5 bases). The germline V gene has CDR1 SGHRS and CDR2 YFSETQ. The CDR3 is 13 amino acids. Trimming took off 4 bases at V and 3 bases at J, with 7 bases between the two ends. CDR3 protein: CASSKDYTGELFF. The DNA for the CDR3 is TGCGCCAGCAGCAAGGACTACACCGGGGAGCTGTTTTTT.

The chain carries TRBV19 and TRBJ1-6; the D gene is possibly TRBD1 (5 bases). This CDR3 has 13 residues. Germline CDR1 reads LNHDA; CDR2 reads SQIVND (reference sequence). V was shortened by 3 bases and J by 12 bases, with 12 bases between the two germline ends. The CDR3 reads CASSIPGFGPLHF. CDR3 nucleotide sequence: TGTGCCAGTAGTATCCCAGGGTTCGGACCCCTCCACTTT.

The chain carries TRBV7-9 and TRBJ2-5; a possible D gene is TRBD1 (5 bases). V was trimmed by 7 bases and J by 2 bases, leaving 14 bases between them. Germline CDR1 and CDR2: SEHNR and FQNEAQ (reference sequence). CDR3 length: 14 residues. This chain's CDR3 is CASTDFDRQETQYF. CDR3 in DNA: TGTGCCAGCACCGATTTCGACAGACAAGAGACCCAGTACTTC.

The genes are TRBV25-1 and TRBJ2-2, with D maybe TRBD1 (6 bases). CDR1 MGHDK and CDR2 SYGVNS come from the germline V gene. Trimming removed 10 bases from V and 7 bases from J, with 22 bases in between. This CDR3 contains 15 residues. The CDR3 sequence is CATIGRGKMGGELFF. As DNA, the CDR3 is TGTGCCACCATAGGTAGGGGGAAGATGGGCGGGGAGCTGTTTTTT.

The DNA of the CDR3 is TGTGCCAGCAGCTTAGTACTACAGGGACCCGAGCAGTACTTC. It is translated as CASSLVLQGPEQYF. The chain uses TRBV11-2 and TRBJ2-7, with D possibly matching TRBD1 (6 bases). Per the germline V gene, CDR1 is SGHAT and CDR2 is FQNNGV. Trimming stripped 1 base from V and 6 bases from J, with 13 bases between. The CDR3 has 14 amino acids.